A selection of T cell receptor beta chains follows, all from one sample in a study of a mutant IDH1 vaccine in newly diagnosed glioma. Clones were read by immunoSEQ multiplex PCR, and TCRdb kept only the in-frame ones, dropping some. Here the sample spans approximately 54,000 clones, approximately 78% being singletons. This specimen consisted of PBMCs, obtained from a glioma patient treated with radiotherapy, temozolomide or both. These receptors came from a young man with glioma. The CDR3 runs from the conserved cysteine through the conserved F or W. D genes are given only for firm matches.

V gene: TRBV7-9
J gene: TRBJ1-3
D gene: .
CDR3 protein: CASSRTVISGNTIYF

V gene: TRBV30
J gene: TRBJ2-7
D gene: .
CDR3 protein: CACLISGGTLEQYF

V gene: TRBV7-9
J gene: TRBJ1-1
D gene: .
CDR3 protein: CASSSSGSEAFF

V gene: TRBV5-1
J gene: TRBJ2-1
D gene: TRBD2
CDR3 protein: CASSSRASGGGEQFF

V gene: TRBV10-3
J gene: TRBJ1-5
D gene: .
CDR3 protein: CATKGDGGSNQPQHF

V gene: TRBV11-2
J gene: TRBJ1-3
D gene: .
CDR3 protein: CASRSGWQTRSGNTIYF

V gene: TRBV18
J gene: TRBJ1-2
D gene: .
CDR3 protein: CASSLDANLGYTF

V gene: TRBV30
J gene: TRBJ2-2
D gene: .
CDR3 protein: CAWSVKLGGAGELFF

V gene: TRBV4-3
J gene: TRBJ1-3
D gene: .
CDR3 protein: CASSPGMGAGGNTIYF

V gene: TRBV14
J gene: TRBJ1-2
D gene: TRBD1
CDR3 protein: CASSQGTGNYGYTF

V gene: TRBV5-1
J gene: TRBJ1-1
D gene: .
CDR3 protein: CASSLGPEAFF

V gene: TRBV5-1
J gene: TRBJ1-2
D gene: TRBD1
CDR3 protein: CASSGDRVYGYTF

V gene: TRBV6-1
J gene: TRBJ2-7
D gene: .
CDR3 protein: CASTFTSYEQYF

V gene: TRBV30
J gene: TRBJ1-2
D gene: TRBD1
CDR3 protein: CAWGTGRYGYTF

V gene: TRBV18
J gene: TRBJ2-3
D gene: .
CDR3 protein: CASSRGWEIDTQYF

V gene: TRBV21-1
J gene: TRBJ1-1
D gene: .
CDR3 protein: CASSKRANTRDTEAFF

V gene: TRBV7-2
J gene: TRBJ2-4
D gene: TRBD2
CDR3 protein: CASSFNSGRAKNIQYF